The present T cell receptor (beta chain) was sequenced within a study of Ad26.COV2.S vaccination and SARS-CoV-2 variants. Clones were sequenced by immunoSEQ multiplex PCR, and TCRdb holds only the in-frame ones, with some missing. This table holds about 350,000 clones, approximately 86% found once. The germline gives CDR1 MNHNS, CDR2 SASEGT. The CDR3 is 12 amino acids. Trimming pared 2 bases from V and 10 bases from J, leaving 9 bases between. About this clone: The target antigen is unknown.

Treatment meaning: some 19 received Ad26.COV2.S at low or high dose, single or two shots; five or six received placebo; per-sample allocation not given. Sampling was done on day 63 after the first vaccine or placebo injection. Study-level findings and limits: Total responses of T cells may have been underestimated by the analyses of TCR breadth and depth. Vaccinees showed greater spike-specific TCR breadth than placebo recipients.

The chain is built from TRBV6-1 and TRBJ2-1; no clear D gene. This specimen consisted of peripheral blood, obtained in a trial of Ad26.COV2.S vaccine versus placebo. The receptor was isolated from a person between 18 and 65 years old who received the Ad26.COV2.S COVID-19 vaccine or a placebo. CDR3 in DNA: TGTGCCAGCAGTGAACAGGCCGAGGAGCAGTTCTTC. It codes for CASSEQAEEQFF.